In its sample, the clone carrying this T cell receptor beta chain was seen many times. Authors' analysis steps: Amplifying reference gene primers gave estimates of nucleated cell counts. Measured with immunoSEQ multiplex PCR; TCRdb has only the in-frame clones, and not every one. V and J calls and clone size are given by that table; D and trimming were obtained from the DNA. This table holds over 200,000 clones, around 80% found once. This sample stems from a study of blood T cell repertoires in COVID-19. On the study more broadly: Collection of acute and convalescent COVID-19 samples took place in the United States, Italy and Spain. PBMCs, B-cell-depleted T cells, or T cells were the source of the cDNA or gDNA that made up the material.

V was cut by 2 bases and J by 2 bases, with 10 bases left in between. Germline CDR1 is SQVTM and CDR2 is ANQGSEA. CDR3 length equals 13 residues. The sequence was obtained from a human donor in a cohort sampled during active COVID-19. The gene calls are TRBV29-1 and TRBJ2-7, with TRBD1 as a possible D gene (6 bases). Sequenced: peripheral blood. CDR3 DNA: TGCAGCGTTGAAAGGACAGAAACCTACGAGCAGTACTTC. Amino acid sequence: CSVERTETYEQYF.